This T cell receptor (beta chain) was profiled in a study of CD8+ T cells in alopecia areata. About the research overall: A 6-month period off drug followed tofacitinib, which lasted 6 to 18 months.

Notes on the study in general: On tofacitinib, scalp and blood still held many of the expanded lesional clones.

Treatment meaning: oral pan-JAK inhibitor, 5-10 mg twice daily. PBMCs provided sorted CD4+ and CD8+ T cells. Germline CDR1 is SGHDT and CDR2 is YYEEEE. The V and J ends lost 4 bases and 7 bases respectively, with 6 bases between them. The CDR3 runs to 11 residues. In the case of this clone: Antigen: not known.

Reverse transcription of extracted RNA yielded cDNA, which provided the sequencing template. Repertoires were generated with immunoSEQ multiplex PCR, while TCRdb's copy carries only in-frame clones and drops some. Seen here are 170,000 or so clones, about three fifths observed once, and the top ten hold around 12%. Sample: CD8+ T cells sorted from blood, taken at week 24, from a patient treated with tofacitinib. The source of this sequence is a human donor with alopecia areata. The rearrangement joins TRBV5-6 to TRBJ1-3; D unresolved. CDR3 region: CASSQLNTIYF. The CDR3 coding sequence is TGTGCCAGCAGCCAACTCAACACCATATATTTT. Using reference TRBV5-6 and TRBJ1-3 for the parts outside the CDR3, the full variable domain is DAGVTQSPTHLIKTRGQQVTLRCSPKSGHDTVSWYQQALGQGPQFIFQYYEEEERQRGNFPDRFSGHQFPNYSSELNVNALLLGDSALYLCASSQLNTIYFGEGSWLTVV.